This T cell receptor (beta chain) was sequenced in a study of CD8+CD57+ T cells in acquired aplastic anemia. Study background: When averaged, DNA from sorted CD4+ and CD8+ cells came to 2.5 to 4 ug.

TCR beta VDJ and CDR3 profiles were obtained from a genomic DNA template. One entry per CDR3 protein results from TCRdb running MiXCR on the reads. The sample includes 80,000 to 100,000 distinct CDR3 sequences, about 66% seen only once; the top ten take approximately 60%. All sequencing subjects had displayed CD8+CD57+ cell expansion on flow cytometry. V was pared by 4 bases and J by 2 bases, with 12 bases between. Germline CDR1 and CDR2: ENHRY and SYGVKD. The CDR3 length is 14 residues. The sequenced material came from sorted CD4+, CD8+, or CD8+CD57+ T cells (not recorded which) from PBMCs. The rearrangement links TRBV10-3 to TRBJ2-7; D ambiguous. This sequence was found in a human donor with aplastic anemia. As DNA, the CDR3 is TGTGCCATCAGTGGAGCCCTTGGGGCCTACGAGCAGTACTTC. Protein: CAISGALGAYEQYF.